This T cell receptor beta chain comes out of a study of CXCR3-negative and CXCR3-positive naive CD8 T cells. Germline V gene sequence: CDR1 MNHEY, CDR2 SMNVEV (reference sequence). CDR3 length equals 16 residues. Notes on this clonotype: The antigen remains unidentified.

Study-level points and caveats: CXCR3-expressing naive cells carried TRB CDR3s more hydrophobic than those of CXCR3-negative naive cells.

The authors made the TRB cDNA libraries by 5' RACE using UMI labels. TCRdb re-called the 5' RACE reads; one entry per CDR3 protein, DNA not given. The listing records roughly 50,000 distinct CDR3 sequences. The rearrangement joins TRBV27 to TRBJ2-1; absent DNA, TCRdb's TRBD2 call cannot be checked. Sequencing input: naive CXCR3+ CD8+ T cells from blood. Sample subset: CD45RO-CCR7+CD27+CD95- naive CD8+ T cells expressing CXCR3 (TNR3+). The TCR originated in a human donor in good health. Some clones in this sample may be carry-over from other donors' samples. This CDR3 reads CASSRWTSLGYNEQFF.